Listed below are T cell receptor beta chains from one sample, sequenced in a study of CD8 T cells in ankylosing spondylitis. Each CDR3 protein is one row after TCRdb ran MiXCR on the 5' RACE reads. The table has a few hundred thousand distinct CDR3 sequences, roughly a quarter seen once. Sequences were obtained from blood, either unsorted or a sorted T cell fraction (not recorded which). Receptor source: a male donor with ankylosing spondylitis or in good health (not recorded which). The conserved cysteine and the conserved F or W are not part of the CDR3 here.

J: TRBJ2-7
V: TRBV10-3
CDR3: ATRSSYEQY

J: TRBJ2-5
V: TRBV9
CDR3: ASSAQGIVETQY

J: TRBJ2-1
V: TRBV28
CDR3: ASNGLPKDEQF

J: TRBJ2-3
V: TRBV7-9
CDR3: ASRRTGGSDTQY

J: TRBJ1-2
V: TRBV20-1
CDR3: SAPRTEKGYGYT

J: TRBJ2-3
V: TRBV6-2/TRBV6-3
CDR3: ASSYSPPDTQY

J: TRBJ1-5
V: TRBV6-5
CDR3: ASSSDRMGQPQH

J: TRBJ1-4
V: TRBV7-9
CDR3: ASSSAQPGEKLF

J: TRBJ2-3
V: TRBV7-3
CDR3: ASSSSQRGGHDTQY

J: TRBJ2-1
V: TRBV12-3/TRBV12-4
CDR3: ASSVGLPPSYNEQF

J: TRBJ2-2
V: TRBV20-1
CDR3: SARDPGAGGTTNTGELF

J: TRBJ2-3
V: TRBV2
CDR3: ATLGGFTDTQY

J: TRBJ2-5
V: TRBV20-1
CDR3: SKAGGGSGTQY

J: TRBJ2-5
V: TRBV20-1
CDR3: SAQPTTGTGAQY

J: TRBJ2-3
V: TRBV4-1
CDR3: ASSQDESGGKDTQY

J: TRBJ2-1
V: TRBV5-1
CDR3: ASSATSGGPVLHEQF

J: TRBJ2-1
V: TRBV13
CDR3: ASSSRVVLNEQF

J: TRBJ2-7
V: TRBV10-3
CDR3: AISNAINEQY

J: TRBJ1-2
V: TRBV5-1
CDR3: ASSLDALNYGYT

J: TRBJ2-4
V: TRBV12-3/TRBV12-4
CDR3: ASSPRGNIQY

J: TRBJ1-1
V: TRBV12-3/TRBV12-4
CDR3: ASNPDGYAEAF

J: TRBJ1-2
V: TRBV20-1
CDR3: SARVGRQLYGYT

J: TRBJ1-1
V: TRBV20-1
CDR3: SDNQGNTEAF

J: TRBJ2-5
V: TRBV7-2
CDR3: ASSPGIRETQY

J: TRBJ2-3
V: TRBV5-5
CDR3: ASSWDGTSTDTQY

J: TRBJ1-3
V: TRBV29-1
CDR3: SVVLGSSGNTIY

J: TRBJ2-3
V: TRBV11-2
CDR3: ASTPRQITDTQY

J: TRBJ2-3
V: TRBV15
CDR3: ATSTTPGTGYSTDTQY

J: TRBJ2-5
V: TRBV4-2
CDR3: ASSKTGDAGRETQY

J: TRBJ1-2
V: TRBV12-3/TRBV12-4
CDR3: ASSRVPSQYGYT

J: TRBJ2-5
V: TRBV20-1
CDR3: SASGGAGETQY

J: TRBJ1-2
V: TRBV12-3/TRBV12-4
CDR3: ASSSLTGIYGYT

J: TRBJ1-5
V: TRBV28
CDR3: ASSPGTGGFNQPQH

J: TRBJ2-2
V: TRBV12-3/TRBV12-4
CDR3: ASSPGTITGELF

J: TRBJ2-1
V: TRBV7-3
CDR3: ASSSKGTSVGTRNEQF

J: TRBJ2-1
V: TRBV6-4
CDR3: ASSDSNREQF

J: TRBJ2-5
V: TRBV7-9
CDR3: ASPPERGRQETQY

J: TRBJ1-1
V: TRBV12-3/TRBV12-4
CDR3: ASSLGVLLEAF

J: TRBJ2-7
V: TRBV25-1
CDR3: ASSEPFTYEQY

J: TRBJ2-3
V: TRBV5-4
CDR3: ASSSRGGGSDTQY

J: TRBJ2-5
V: TRBV29-1
CDR3: SAGAGQGETQY

J: TRBJ2-7
V: TRBV28
CDR3: ASSFISSYEQY

J: TRBJ2-7
V: TRBV5-4
CDR3: ASSITKGQQAY

J: TRBJ1-1
V: TRBV5-1
CDR3: ASSLGGPNTEAF

J: TRBJ2-7
V: TRBV3-1
CDR3: ASTQAGGYWEQY

J: TRBJ2-3
V: TRBV5-1
CDR3: ASSLSGYTDTQY

J: TRBJ1-1
V: TRBV29-1
CDR3: SVALAMNTEAF

J: TRBJ1-5
V: TRBV12-3/TRBV12-4
CDR3: ASSLAGMGNQPQH

J: TRBJ1-1
V: TRBV5-6
CDR3: ASSYGQEAF

J: TRBJ1-6
V: TRBV29-1
CDR3: SVYPDRVTDNSPLH

J: TRBJ1-1
V: TRBV10-1
CDR3: ASRRTDRLNTEAF

J: TRBJ1-6
V: TRBV20-1
CDR3: SAGKGFKSPLH

J: TRBJ1-1
V: TRBV29-1
CDR3: SARGRQALNTEAF

J: TRBJ2-5
V: TRBV6-2/TRBV6-3
CDR3: ASSPQWGETQY